Here is one T cell receptor beta chain with its context. Its antigen is currently unknown. Sequenced by immunoSEQ multiplex PCR; TCRdb stores in-frame clones only, minus some. Of thousands of clones detected, 70% to 85% appear once; the ten largest clones hold about 37%. This entry comes from a study of somatic mutations in cytotoxic T cells in rheumatoid arthritis. Of the blood donors acting as healthy controls, less than 60% were female, and their median age was about 58 years (range roughly 21-70). There are 16 residues in the CDR3. V was shortened by 3 bases and J by 0 bases, with 13 bases between the two germline ends. Germline CDR1 is MGHRA and CDR2 is YSYEKL. Findings and limits, study-wide: The antigen targets of the expanded CD8+ clones were unknown. Statistically, CD8+ T-cell clonality was not significantly distinct between individuals with rheumatoid arthritis and age-matched healthy controls.

The sequence came from a woman aged 50 to 60 in good health. Sequencing input: CD8+ T cells sorted from blood. The chain carries TRBV4-1 and TRBJ2-3; the D is unclear. This chain's CDR3 is CASSHIPGPSTDTQYF. The CDR3 region has the DNA TGCGCCAGCAGCCACATCCCTGGGCCGAGCACAGATACGCAGTATTTT.